This is a list of T cell receptor beta chains from one sample in a study of blood T cells in healthy people across ages. MiXCR was run by TCRdb on the 5' RACE reads, yielding one entry per CDR3 protein. The data contain around 800,000 distinct CDR3 sequences, about 55% of them seen just once; the ten biggest clones take up approximately 41%. The material sequenced was blood. The receptors stem from a man aged 80 or over in good health. CDR3s include the opening cysteine and the closing phenylalanine or tryptophan. The D gene is left open where the match is weak. The size field is filled for only some rows; it gives once, few, many or a size class.

D | J | V | size | CDR3 | DNA
- | TRBJ2-3 | TRBV4-2 | few | CASSQEIQGADTQYF | TGTGCCAGCAGCCAAGAAATCCAGGGCGCAGATACGCAGTATTTT
TRBD2 | TRBJ2-3 | TRBV2 | - | CASSDSKERGQHRDAYF | TGTGCCAGCAGTGACTCGAAGGAGCGGGGGCAGCACAGAGACGCGTATTTT
- | TRBJ2-3 | TRBV25-1 | - | CVSRRSPDTQYF | TGTGTCAGCAGAAGGAGCCCAGATACGCAGTATTTT
TRBD2 | TRBJ2-7 | TRBV12-3/TRBV12-4 | few | CARPGTKCEQYF | TGTGCCAGACCCGGGACTAAGTGCGAGCAGTACTTC
TRBD2 | TRBJ2-1 | TRBV20-1 | - | CSARWGSGSYNEQFF | TGCAGTGCTAGGTGGGGTAGCGGGAGCTACAATGAGCAGTTCTTC
- | TRBJ2-4 | TRBV2 | - | CASSVVLAKNIQYF | TGTGCCAGCAGTGTTGTTCTAGCCAAAAACATTCAGTACTTC
- | TRBJ2-1 | TRBV28 | - | CASSEREPYNEQFF | TGTGCCAGCAGTGAACGGGAGCCCTACAATGAGCAGTTCTTC
TRBD1 | TRBJ2-3 | TRBV20-1 | once | CSASPGQVMYTDTQYF | TGCAGTGCTAGTCCCGGACAGGTAATGTATACAGATACGCAGTATTTT
TRBD2 | TRBJ2-7 | TRBV5-1 | - | CASSQGLAELHYEQYF | TGCGCCAGCAGCCAGGGACTAGCGGAGCTCCACTACGAGCAGTACTTC
TRBD1 | TRBJ2-4 | TRBV24-1 | few | CATSDSGQGPRIQYF | TGTGCCACCAGTGATTCGGGACAGGGGCCCCGCATTCAGTACTTC
- | TRBJ1-1 | TRBV7-6 | - | CASSASGADGTEAFF | TGTGCCAGCAGCGCCTCGGGTGCCGATGGCACTGAAGCTTTCTTT
TRBD2 | TRBJ2-5 | TRBV25-1 | few | CASSEPTPGGETQYF | TGTGCCAGCAGTGAACCTACTCCCGGGGGGGAGACCCAGTACTTC
TRBD2 | TRBJ2-3 | TRBV9 | - | CASSAGTSSGDTQYF | TGTGCCAGCAGCGCCGGGACTAGCTCAGGAGATACGCAGTATTTT
- | TRBJ2-3 | TRBV7-2 | - | CAFGVYAYF | TGTGCCTTTGGGGTATACGCGTATTTT
TRBD1 | TRBJ2-7 | TRBV9 | - | CASSIAGTGGYEQYF | TGTGCCAGCAGTATCGCCGGGACAGGGGGCTACGAGCAGTACTTC
- | TRBJ2-5 | TRBV20-1 | - | CSAPLPRRGQETQYF | TGCAGTGCTCCGCTTCCCCGGAGGGGACAAGAGACCCAGTACTTC
- | TRBJ2-5 | TRBV9 | - | CASSVGSSQETQYF | TGTGCCAGCAGCGTAGGGTCGTCTCAAGAGACCCAGTACTTC
- | TRBJ2-4 | TRBV13 | many | CASSSGLAKNIQYF | TGTGCCAGCAGCTCGGGGTTAGCCAAAAACATTCAGTACTTC
TRBD1 | TRBJ2-1 | TRBV2 | - | CASSRDRDNEQFF | TGTGCCAGCAGCCGGGACAGGGACAATGAGCAGTTCTTC
- | TRBJ2-3 | TRBV29-1 | - | CSVEDRIGRFTDTQYF | TGCAGCGTTGAAGATCGAATAGGCCGATTCACAGATACGCAGTATTTT
- | TRBJ2-4 | TRBV25-1 | - | CASSETGPLAKNIQYF | TGTGCCAGCAGTGAAACAGGTCCTCTAGCCAAAAACATTCAGTACTTC
- | TRBJ1-2 | TRBV3-1 | many | CASSQEAGLPSGGYTF | TGTGCCAGCAGCCAAGAAGCGGGCCTACCATCAGGTGGCTACACCTTC
- | TRBJ2-1 | TRBV14 | - | CASSQEGLAPYNEQFF | TGTGCCAGCAGCCAAGAAGGGCTAGCGCCTTACAATGAGCAGTTCTTC
TRBD1 | TRBJ2-5 | TRBV9 | - | CASSARTGHETQYF | TGTGCCAGCAGCGCCCGGACAGGGCATGAGACCCAGTACTTC
TRBD1 | TRBJ2-1 | TRBV5-1 | - | CATSRDSINEQFF | TGCGCCACCAGCCGGGACAGCATCAATGAGCAGTTCTTC
TRBD2 | TRBJ2-3 | TRBV18 | - | CASSPLAGAGSRYAYF | TGTGCCAGCTCACCGCTAGCGGGCGCCGGCAGCAGATACGCGTATTTT
- | TRBJ2-1 | TRBV11-2 | few | CASRQVNEQFF | TGTGCCAGCAGACAAGTCAATGAGCAGTTCTTC
TRBD2 | TRBJ2-1 | TRBV14 | - | CASSPRITSGPYNEQFF | TGTGCCAGCAGCCCAAGGATTACTAGCGGGCCTTACAATGAGCAGTTCTTC
- | TRBJ1-1 | TRBV5-1 | few | CASSLAGSTEAFF | TGTGCTAGCAGCTTAGCAGGGTCGACTGAAGCTTTCTTT
TRBD1 | TRBJ2-7 | TRBV5-1 | - | CASSSDRGRGEQYF | TGCGCCAGCAGCAGTGACAGGGGTAGGGGCGAGCAGTACTTC
- | TRBJ2-5 | TRBV5-1 | few | CASSLGTVLGQETQYF | TGCGCCAGCAGCTTGGGGACCGTTTTGGGCCAAGAGACCCAGTACTTC
- | TRBJ2-7 | TRBV12-3/TRBV12-4 | - | CASSGLGTYEQYF | TGTGCCAGCAGTGGATTGGGGACCTACGAGCAGTACTTC
TRBD1 | TRBJ2-7 | TRBV11-3 | few | CASSPRGQLYEQYF | TGTGCCAGCAGCCCACGGGGACAGCTCTACGAGCAGTACTTC